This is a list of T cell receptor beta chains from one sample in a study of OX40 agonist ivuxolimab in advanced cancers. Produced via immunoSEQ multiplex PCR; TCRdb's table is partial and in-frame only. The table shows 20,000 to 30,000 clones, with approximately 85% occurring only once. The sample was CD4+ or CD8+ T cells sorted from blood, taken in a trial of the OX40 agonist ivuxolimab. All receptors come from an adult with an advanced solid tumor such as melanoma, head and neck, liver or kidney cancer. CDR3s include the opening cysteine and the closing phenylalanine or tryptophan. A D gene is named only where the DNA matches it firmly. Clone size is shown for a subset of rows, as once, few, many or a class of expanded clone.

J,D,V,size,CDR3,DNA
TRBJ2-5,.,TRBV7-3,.,CASSFVSSPSETQYF,TGTGCCAGCAGCTTTGTGTCCAGTCCTTCGGAGACCCAGTACTTC
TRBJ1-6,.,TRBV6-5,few,CASNRANSPLHF,TGTGCCAGCAACAGGGCTAATTCACCCCTCCACTTT
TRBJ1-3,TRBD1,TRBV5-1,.,CASSLEGQGYGNTIYF,TGCGCCAGCAGCTTGGAGGGACAGGGGTATGGAAACACCATATATTTT
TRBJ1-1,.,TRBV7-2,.,CASSYRAGTEAFF,TGTGCCAGCAGCTACAGGGCGGGCACTGAAGCTTTCTTT
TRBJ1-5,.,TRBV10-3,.,CAISPGDSNQPQHF,TGTGCCATCTCCCCAGGGGATAGCAATCAGCCCCAGCATTTT
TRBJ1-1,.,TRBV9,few,CASSHKGLNTEAFF,TGTGCCAGCAGCCACAAGGGGTTGAACACTGAAGCTTTCTTT
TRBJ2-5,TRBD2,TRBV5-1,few,CASSLQAAGGQETQYF,TGCGCCAGCAGCCTCCAGGCGGCGGGGGGCCAAGAGACCCAGTACTTC
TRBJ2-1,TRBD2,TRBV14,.,CASSQDLLAGEFF,TGTGCCAGCAGCCAAGATCTACTAGCGGGGGAGTTCTTC
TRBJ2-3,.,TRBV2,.,CATQQGGSTDTQYF,TGTGCCACCCAGCAGGGGGGGAGCACAGATACGCAGTATTTT
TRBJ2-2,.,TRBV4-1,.,CASSARDTSNTGELFF,TGCGCCAGCAGCGCCCGGGACACATCTAACACCGGGGAGCTGTTTTTT
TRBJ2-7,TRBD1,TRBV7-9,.,CASSPDRGFNEQYF,TGTGCCAGCAGCCCGGACAGGGGTTTTAACGAGCAGTACTTC
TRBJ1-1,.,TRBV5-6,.,CASSWDTGMGEAFF,TGTGCCAGCAGCTGGGATACAGGGATGGGTGAAGCTTTCTTT
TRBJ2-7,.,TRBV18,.,CASSPLGRNSYEQYF,TGTGCCAGCTCACCACTAGGCAGAAACTCCTACGAGCAGTACTTC
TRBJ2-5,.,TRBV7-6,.,CASRRGPGQETQYF,TGTGCCAGCAGGAGGGGTCCGGGGCAAGAGACCCAGTACTTC
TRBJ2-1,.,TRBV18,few,CASSLGTAEQFF,TGTGCCAGCTCCCTCGGGACGGCTGAGCAGTTCTTC
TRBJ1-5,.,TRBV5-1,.,CASSLGVYSNQPQHF,TGCGCCAGCAGCTTGGGCGTCTATAGCAATCAGCCCCAGCATTTT
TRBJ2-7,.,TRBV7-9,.,CASSLATREQYF,TGTGCCAGCAGCTTAGCCACCCGCGAGCAGTACTTC
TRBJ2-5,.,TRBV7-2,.,CASSLSGETQYF,TGTGCCAGCAGCCTGAGTGGGGAGACCCAGTACTTC
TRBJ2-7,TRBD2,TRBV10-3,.,CASRTPSGREAPYEQYF,TGTGCCTCTAGAACTCCTAGCGGGAGGGAGGCTCCCTACGAGCAGTACTTC
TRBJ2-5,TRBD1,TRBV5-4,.,CASSLGQGRVEETQYF,TGTGCCAGCAGCCTCGGACAGGGTAGGGTGGAAGAGACCCAGTACTTC
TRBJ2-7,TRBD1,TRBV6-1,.,CASSSRTGIYEQYF,TGTGCCAGCAGTTCCAGGACAGGGATCTACGAGCAGTACTTC
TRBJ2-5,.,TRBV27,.,CASSQGRRETQYF,TGTGCCAGCAGCCAAGGACGTAGGGAGACCCAGTACTTC
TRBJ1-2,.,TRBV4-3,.,CASSQGARADYGYTF,TGCGCCAGCAGCCAAGGGGCCAGGGCGGACTATGGCTACACCTTC
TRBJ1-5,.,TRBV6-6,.,CASSYLTGNQPQHF,TGTGCCAGCAGTTACTTAACCGGGAATCAGCCCCAGCATTTT
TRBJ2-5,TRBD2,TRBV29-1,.,CSCLFGGTAGETQYF,TGCAGCTGTTTATTCGGGGGGACCGCGGGAGAGACCCAGTACTTC
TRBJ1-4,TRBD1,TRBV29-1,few,CSVEDPLTTGANEKLFF,TGCAGCGTTGAAGATCCCCTTACGACAGGGGCTAATGAAAAACTGTTTTTT
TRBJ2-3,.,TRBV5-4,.,CASSLKGGTDTQYF,TGTGCCAGCAGCCTCAAAGGGGGCACAGATACGCAGTATTTT
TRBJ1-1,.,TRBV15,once,CATSRATDTEAFF,TGTGCCACCAGCAGAGCGACGGACACTGAAGCTTTCTTT
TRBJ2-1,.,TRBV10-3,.,CAIRFGEGAGNEQFF,TGTGCCATCAGGTTTGGTGAGGGGGCGGGGAATGAGCAGTTCTTC
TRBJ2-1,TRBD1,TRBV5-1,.,CASSTTTGLNNEQFF,TGCGCCAGCAGCACTACGACAGGGCTGAACAATGAGCAGTTCTTC
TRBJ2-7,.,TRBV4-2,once,CASSQAVGLLNYEQYF,TGTGCCAGCAGCCAGGCGGTGGGACTCCTGAACTACGAGCAGTACTTC
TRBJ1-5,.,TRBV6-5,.,CASRPRRGAGQPQHF,TGTGCCAGCAGACCCAGACGGGGGGCAGGTCAGCCCCAGCATTTT
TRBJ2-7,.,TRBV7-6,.,CASSLRTASYEQYF,TGTGCCAGCAGTCTACGGACAGCAAGCTACGAGCAGTACTTC
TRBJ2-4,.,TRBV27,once,CASSSYRDPKNIQYF,TGTGCCAGCAGTTCCTACAGGGATCCCAAAAACATTCAGTACTTC
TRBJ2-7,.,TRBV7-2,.,CASSLWTENEQYF,TGTGCCAGCAGCTTATGGACAGAGAACGAGCAGTACTTC
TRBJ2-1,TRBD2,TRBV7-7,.,CASSRSGGANNEQFF,TGTGCTAGCAGCCGCAGCGGGGGAGCCAACAATGAGCAGTTCTTC
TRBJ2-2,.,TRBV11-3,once,CASSARLVNGELFF,TGTGCCAGCAGCGCTCGACTAGTTAACGGGGAGCTGTTTTTT
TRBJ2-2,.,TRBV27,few,CASSLESRLNTGELFF,TGTGCCAGCAGTCTCGAGTCACGGTTAAACACCGGGGAGCTGTTTTTT
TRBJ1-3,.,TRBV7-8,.,CASRRTGTQGNTTYF,TGTGCCAGCAGGCGTACCGGGACACAAGGAAACACCACATATTTT